The sample holds a few counts of the clone carrying this TCR beta chain. Its antigen remains unidentified. Germline trimming cut 4 bases from V and 0 bases from J; bases unmatched to any gene: 8. The CDR3 has 17 amino acids. Germline-derived CDR1 and CDR2 are SEHNR and FQNEAQ (reference sequence). Sequencing used immunoSEQ multiplex PCR; TCRdb keeps in-frame clones, though not all of them. The sample includes 91,000 or so clones, 88% of them seen just once. This record comes from a study of identifying expanded T cells in peripheral blood. Study-level findings and limits: Variance in clone template counts between roughly two-week samples significantly increased with total template count across all healthy donors. About 1.2 clones differed between technical replicates, versus about 15 and 19 over time.

The chain joins TRBV7-9 to TRBJ2-7; 11 bases map to TRBD2. Sequencing was done on a sample of blood. This receptor was identified in a person between 18 and 69 years old in good health. The CDR3 protein is CASSWFGTSGFSYEQYF. For the CDR3, the DNA is TGTGCCAGCAGCTGGTTCGGGACTAGCGGATTCTCCTACGAGCAGTACTTC.